The entry below describes one T cell receptor beta chain. Recruitment covered about two dozen US areas and drew participants whose ages spanned roughly 18 to 100 years. Cohort allocation depended upon clinical history that participants reported. This entry is derived from a study of blood T cell repertoires in COVID-19. Whole-study context: The cDNA or gDNA used as material had been derived from T cells, B-cell-depleted T cells, or PBMCs.

Original analysis: Amplification from reference gene primers served as the basis for estimated nucleated cell counts. The method was immunoSEQ multiplex PCR; TCRdb's version includes in-frame clones alone and lacks a portion of them. V, J and clone size derive from that table, while D and trimming were established from the DNA sequence. The data hold under 300,000 clones, with roughly 91% observed a single time. Sequences were obtained from PBMCs or T cells enriched from blood (not recorded which). The sequence was obtained from a middle-aged woman with acute COVID-19.

The CDR3 DNA follows: TGTGCCAGCAGTTACCCCACCCTCGACAGGGCCCCCCGGAGCAATCAGCCCCAGCATTTT. Protein sequence: CASSYPTLDRAPRSNQPQHF. The chain carries TRBV6-2 or TRBV6-3 and TRBJ1-5; 7 bases map to TRBD1. Germline CDR1 reads MNHEY; CDR2 reads SVGEGT. The CDR3 loop spans 20 amino acids. The trim removed 2 bases at V and 1 base at J, leaving 17 bases unmatched.